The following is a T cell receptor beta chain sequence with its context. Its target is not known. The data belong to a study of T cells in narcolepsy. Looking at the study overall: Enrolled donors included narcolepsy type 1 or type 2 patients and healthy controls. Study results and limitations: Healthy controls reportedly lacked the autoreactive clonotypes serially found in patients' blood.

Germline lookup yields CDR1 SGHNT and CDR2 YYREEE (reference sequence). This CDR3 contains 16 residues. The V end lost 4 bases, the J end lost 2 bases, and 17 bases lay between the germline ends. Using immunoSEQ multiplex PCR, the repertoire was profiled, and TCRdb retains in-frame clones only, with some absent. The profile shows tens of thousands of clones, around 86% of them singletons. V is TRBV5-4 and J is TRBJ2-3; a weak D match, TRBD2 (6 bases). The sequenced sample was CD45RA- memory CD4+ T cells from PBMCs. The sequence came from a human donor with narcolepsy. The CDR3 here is CASSTAKLAATDTQYF. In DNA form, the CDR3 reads TGTGCCAGCAGCACCGCTAAACTAGCAGCCACAGATACGCAGTATTTT.